The TCR beta chain under discussion was sequenced for a study of blood T cell repertoires in COVID-19. Overall study: Acute and convalescent COVID-19 samples came from the United States, Italy and Spain. T cells, B-cell-depleted T cells, or PBMCs provided the cDNA or gDNA that served as material.

The table lists this clone with a few counts. TCRdb keeps only in-frame clones here, not all; method: immunoSEQ multiplex PCR. The data show 20,000 to 25,000 clones, 83% seen once. Germline values: CDR1 SGHTA, CDR2 FQGTGA. This CDR3 region has 14 residues. The V and J ends lost 5 bases and 0 bases, in that order; junction bases with no gene match: 4. The sequence derives from a man in his 70s with acute or convalescent COVID-19. The chain carries TRBV7-3 and TRBJ2-7; 7 bases fit TRBD1. The sequenced sample consisted of peripheral blood. This chain's CDR3 is CASSADRFSYEQYF. The CDR3 nucleotides are TGTGCCAGCAGCGCGGACAGGTTCTCCTACGAGCAGTACTTC.